Included here is one T cell receptor (beta chain) sequence, with context. Assay: immunoSEQ multiplex PCR; the TCRdb copy retains only in-frame clones and omits some. The data hold about 100,000 clones, with roughly two thirds observed a single time. The sample comes from a study of blood T cell repertoires in COVID-19. V shed 2 bases, J shed 5 bases, and the junction held 10 bases outside the gene matches. Germline loops: CDR1 SGHRS, CDR2 YFSETQ. The CDR3 covers 16 residues. The V gene is TRBV5-1, the J gene TRBJ2-5, with 9 bases aligning to TRBD2. The sequenced sample consisted of peripheral blood. This sequence originates from a man at least 80 years old with acute or convalescent COVID-19. The CDR3 nucleotides are TGCGCCAGCAGCTTAGGGCCTAGCGGGACTGGGGAGACCCAGTACTTC. Translation: CASSLGPSGTGETQYF.